The subject of this entry is one T cell receptor beta chain. Its antigen remains unidentified. This sample was included in a study of blood T cells in healthy people across ages. Study results and limitations: The unsorted PBMCs prevented any conclusive comparison of naive versus antigen-experienced cells.

Using a J-beta primer mix together with a sample-barcoded 5' primer, a second PCR was run for roughly 7 to 12 cycles. The authors tagged each cDNA molecule using a template-switch adaptor with 12 random nucleotides. There were at least 3 million CDR3-containing paired-end reads obtained from each sample. TCRdb used MiXCR to reprocess the 5' RACE reads, holding one entry per CDR3 protein. The sample carries 1.5 million to 2 million distinct CDR3 sequences, roughly 50% recorded once. V trimming: 5 bases; J trimming: 6 bases; junction bases outside the gene matches: 4. Germline CDR1 is MNHNY and CDR2 is SVGAGI (reference sequence). CDR3 length equals 14 residues.

This chain links TRBV6-6 with TRBJ2-2; 9 bases match TRBD1. The material sequenced was blood. The TCR sequence derives from a woman aged 40 to 50 in good health. CDR3: CASSMTGGPGELFF. The CDR3 DNA sequence: TGTGCCAGCAGTATGACAGGGGGTCCCGGGGAGCTGTTTTTT.